The following is a T cell receptor beta chain sequence with its context. Its antigen is not known. The record originates from a study of OX40 agonist ivuxolimab in advanced cancers. Findings and caveats of the study: Researchers did not establish what antigens the expanded peripheral T cells target.

Clones were sequenced by immunoSEQ multiplex PCR, and TCRdb holds only the in-frame ones, with some missing. The table includes 90,000 to 100,000 clones, roughly nine tenths detected once. This TCR came from an adult with an advanced solid tumor such as melanoma, head and neck, liver or kidney cancer. The source was CD4+ or CD8+ T cells sorted from blood, collected in a trial of the OX40 agonist ivuxolimab.

The CDR3 DNA reads TGTGCCAGCAGTTTATTGACAGATTTCTATAATTCACCCCTCCACTTT. This encodes CASSLLTDFYNSPLHF. The chain uses TRBV28 and TRBJ1-6; possible D gene TRBD1, 5 bases. V lost 1 base, J lost 3 bases, and 10 bases lay in between. The CDR3 spans 16 residues. Germline CDR1 is MDHEN and CDR2 is SYDVKM.